This T cell receptor beta chain came from a study of T cells in tuberculosis. Findings and caveats of the study: Smaller alpha distances in active tuberculosis partly reflected shorter CDR3-alpha lengths. Smaller distances to GMM-specific TCRs suggested their expansion in active tuberculosis.

Germline CDR1 is PRHDT and CDR2 is FYEKMQ (reference sequence). Between the trimmed V and J ends, which lost 6 bases and 6 bases, there was a span of 15 bases. This CDR3 is 13 amino acids long. Each donor contributed 85,000 to 100,000 T cells on average, unsorted. Only in-frame clones appear in the TCRdb table, and some are missing; sequencing was by immunoSEQ multiplex PCR. The sample shows tens of thousands of clones, 95% to 98% of them seen only once. Concerning this clone itself: Its cognate antigen is unknown.

The chain is built from TRBV13 and TRBJ2-7; TRBD1 is a possible D gene (6 bases). The sequenced sample consisted of PBMCs. This TCR was sampled from a donor aged 10 to 29 with latent tuberculosis or without tuberculosis infection. The CDR3 DNA sequence: TGTGCCAGCAGTTACATCCCGGACAGCGAGCAGTACTTC. Translation gives CASSYIPDSEQYF.